The entry that follows covers one T cell receptor (beta chain) sequence. This record belongs to a study of T cell changes during pregnancy in multiple sclerosis. Data came from immunoSEQ multiplex PCR; TCRdb stores just in-frame clones and leaves some out. The sample gives about 77,000 clones, about nine tenths of which show up once; under 2.5% is in the top ten. This CDR3 has 15 residues. Germline CDR1 and CDR2: SGHDT and YYEEEE. V lost 4 bases and J 1 base, leaving 14 bases between the germline ends. V usage is TRBV5-6 and J usage is TRBJ1-1; TRBD1 might be the D (5 bases). The TCR comes from a female donor with multiple sclerosis, enrolled in a pregnancy study. This specimen was peripheral blood, taken before pregnancy. The CDR3 loop is CASSPLGGGNTEAFF. The CDR3 DNA follows: TGTGCCAGCAGCCCCCTTGGGGGGGGGAACACTGAAGCTTTCTTT.